The text below deals with one T cell receptor beta chain. Its antigen remains unknown. Amplification of TCRalpha and TCRbeta cDNA involved two nested PCRs that ran for around 15 and 10 cycles. TCRdb reprocessed the 5' RACE reads and keeps a single row for each CDR3 protein, giving no DNA. The specimen's table records about 160,000 distinct CDR3 sequences. Investigators pulled total RNA out of whole blood and did not sort T cells. Germline V gene data show CDR1 as SGHVS and CDR2 as FQNEAQ. The CDR3 spans 15 residues. These data come from a study of monozygotic twins with inflammatory bowel disease. Study-level points and caveats: There was no support for any single strong signal or clonotype associated with IBD.

Sequences were obtained from blood. This TCR was sampled from a human donor with ulcerative colitis or Crohn's disease, or a healthy co-twin of an affected twin (not recorded which). V is TRBV7-8 and J is TRBJ1-5. CDR3 sequence reads: CASRPRAGLDQPQHF.